This T cell receptor (beta chain) was sequenced during a study of beta chain features in type 1 diabetes. TCRB transcripts that were expressed got sequenced, as all of the isolated RNA had been reverse transcribed. Sequencing of naive, central memory and regulatory T cell samples gave an average of roughly 3.5 million reads. The protocol was immunoSEQ multiplex PCR, while the TCRdb copy is restricted to in-frame clones and leaves out a portion. The sample contains 200,000 to 300,000 clones, approximately 14% of which appear only once. Via the markers CD45RO/CCR7/CD25/CD127/CD95/CD27, stem cell-like memory, regulatory, central memory and naive CD4+ cells were sorted. This CDR3 is 16 amino acids long. The trim removed 1 base at V and 3 bases at J, leaving 1 base unmatched. Germline loops: CDR1 SGHTA, CDR2 FQGNSA. Study observations and caveats: Shorter TCRB CDR3s, moderately but significantly so, were found in Type 1 diabetes patients in all four CD4+ subsets. Junctions at VDJ sites from type 1 diabetes patients had fewer insertions and more deletions.

Regarding this clone: No antigen is known for it.

The chain combines TRBV7-2 with TRBJ2-3; 13 bases line up with TRBD2. The TCR originated in a man younger than 45 with type 1 diabetes. The sequencing sample was made of naive CD4+ T cells from blood. The CDR3 coding sequence is TGTGCCAGCAGCTTAGAACTAGCGGGAGGGACAGATACGCAGTATTTT. It encodes CASSLELAGGTDTQYF.